This entry features one T cell receptor beta chain sequence. The antigen remains unidentified. No fewer than 5 micrograms of total RNA were isolated from every sample. The data were obtained in a study of blood T cells in healthy people across ages. As for the study in general: Researchers report that template switching captured about one barcoded beta molecule per two T cells.

The study, taken as a whole, reports: Roughly linear declines in TCR beta diversity per million T cells occurred with age. Diversity was higher, and naive CD4+ cells more numerous, in long-lived donors than in aged donors.

Germline trimming cut 2 bases from V and 4 bases from J; bases unmatched to any gene: 5. The CDR3 loop spans 17 amino acids. The germline gives CDR1 SGHTA, CDR2 FQGTGA. The authors ran a second PCR of roughly 6 to 12 cycles using a sample-barcoded 5' primer and a J-beta primer mix. Each CDR3 protein gets one entry after TCRdb re-called the 5' RACE reads with MiXCR. The table has 800,000 to 900,000 distinct CDR3 sequences, 62% seen once. Sequencing input: blood. The genes are TRBV7-3 and TRBJ2-1, with TRBD2 identical over 13 bases. This receptor was identified in a man younger than 40 in good health. This chain's CDR3 is CASSLSGLAGLYNEQFF. The DNA of the CDR3 is TGTGCCAGCAGCTTATCGGGACTAGCGGGGCTTTACAATGAGCAGTTCTTC.